This T cell receptor (beta chain) was captured by sequencing in a study of T cell repertoires in cytomegalovirus infection. At the level of the study: Public TCR beta signatures marked donors with CMV infection and the matching HLA.

In TCRdb, the reads were re-called with MiXCR into one record per CDR3 protein. The sample includes fewer than 700,000 distinct CDR3 sequences, roughly 24% of them seen just once. Germline-derived CDR1 and CDR2 are SGHTA and FQGNSA. This CDR3 contains 12 residues. Trimming stripped 2 bases from V and 10 bases from J, with 9 bases between. General observations from the study: There were carriers of CMV plus the relevant HLA, and cumulative public TCR beta family frequency identified them. The ex vivo response was dominated by HLA-C-restricted CMV-specific TCR beta clonotypes.

Ten or more counts support this clonotype. Its specificity is not known. The chain recombines TRBV7-2 with TRBJ2-1; D is unresolved. Sequenced: CD8+ T cells from PBMCs. The sequence was collected from a human donor in good health (CMV status not recorded). Some clones in this sample may be carry-over from other donors' samples. The CDR3 loop reads CASSLLRSEQFF. The CDR3 DNA sequence: TGTGCCAGCAGCTTATTACGGTCCGAGCAGTTCTTC.